The 25 T cell receptor beta chains presented below share a single source sample, sequenced in a study of T cells in localized non-small cell lung cancer. Measured with immunoSEQ multiplex PCR; TCRdb has only the in-frame clones, and not every one. The repertoire consists of about 17,000 clones, with around 80% occurring once and the leading ten covering roughly a third. The sequencing here drew on peripheral blood, taken before any cancer treatment. Receptor source: a male donor aged 60 or over with stage III lung adenocarcinoma.

The V call is TRBV9, the J call TRBJ1-6; D unclear. Between the trimmed V and J ends, which lost 3 bases and 6 bases, there was a span of 10 bases. The CDR3 consists of 14 residues. Germline values: CDR1 SGDLS, CDR2 YYNGEE. CDR3 sequence: CASSARALNSPLHF. The CDR3 nucleotides read TGTGCCAGCAGCGCGAGGGCCCTTAATTCACCCCTCCACTTT.

The chain has TRBV7-9 and TRBJ2-1, with D possibly matching TRBD2 (7 bases). The CDR3 is 14 amino acids. CDR1 and CDR2 (germline): SEHNR, FQNEAQ (reference sequence). The ends were cut back, 5 bases at V and 8 bases at J, with 16 bases in the middle. CDR3 region: CASSIRGGADEQFF. In DNA, the CDR3 is TGTGCCAGCAGCATCAGAGGGGGGGCCGATGAGCAGTTCTTC. Together with reference TRBV7-9 and TRBJ2-1, the CDR3 gives the full variable domain: DTGVSQNPRHKITKRGQNVTFRCDPISEHNRLYWYRQTLGQGPEFLTYFQNEAQLEKSRLLSDRFSAERPKGSFSTLEIQRTEQGDSAMYLCASSIRGGADEQFFGPGTRLTVL.

The CDR3 here is CATSRDQYIQYF. Here the CDR3 DNA reads TGTGCCACCAGCAGAGATCAGTACATTCAGTACTTC. The chain has TRBV15 and TRBJ2-4; D is undetermined. The germline V and J ends were trimmed by 0 bases and 8 bases, with 5 bases remaining between them. The CDR3 contains 12 residues. Germline loops: CDR1 LNHNV, CDR2 YYDKDF (reference sequence).

This clone was seen only once. V and J are TRBV19 and TRBJ1-1, with no clear D. The CDR3 totals 13 residues. Germline loops: CDR1 LNHDA, CDR2 SQIVND (reference sequence). Trimming cost V 4 bases and J 4 bases, with 10 bases left between them. The CDR3 bases are TGTGCCAGTAGTAAGCAATTTAGCACTGAAGCTTTCTTT. It is translated as CASSKQFSTEAFF.

This sequence joins TRBV7-2 and TRBJ2-7, with 9 bases lining up with TRBD2. The CDR3 runs to 15 residues. CDR1 is SGHTA and CDR2 is FQGNSA in the germline V gene. Trimming took 5 bases from V and 1 from J; bases not matched to a gene: 6. This CDR3 is CASSPSGGLSYEQYF. The CDR3 DNA reads TGTGCCAGCAGCCCCAGCGGGGGGTTGTCCTACGAGCAGTACTTC.

The chain couples TRBV6-1 to TRBJ1-1, with unresolved D. Trimming took off 3 bases at V and 1 base at J, with 9 bases between the two ends. The CDR3 runs to 14 residues. Germline V lookup: CDR1 MNHNS, CDR2 SASEGT. CDR3 sequence reads: CASSDMLQNTEAFF. CDR3 in DNA: TGTGCCAGCAGTGATATGCTACAGAACACTGAAGCTTTCTTT.

This clone is a singleton in its sample. The genes are TRBV10-1 and TRBJ2-7; TRBD2 matches 9 bases. This CDR3 is 14 amino acids long. V dropped 5 bases and J dropped 7; count of bases not matched to a gene: 9. Germline assignment: CDR1 WNHNN and CDR2 SYGVQD (reference sequence). As DNA, the CDR3 is TGCGCCAGCAGTCCTAGCGGGGCGATCGGAGAGCAGTACTTC. It translates to CASSPSGAIGEQYF.

The V call is TRBV5-4, the J call TRBJ2-6, with TRBD1 matching over 10 bases. Per the germline V gene, CDR1 is SGHNT and CDR2 is YYREEE (reference sequence). CDR3 size: 17 residues. V trimming: 8 bases; J trimming: 2 bases; junction bases outside the gene matches: 10. CDR3 protein: CASERDRGIAGANVLTF. The CDR3 bases are TGTGCCAGTGAACGGGACAGGGGCATTGCTGGGGCCAACGTCCTGACTTTC.

This chain uses TRBV19 with TRBJ1-1; D unresolved. The ends were cut back, 1 base at V and 5 bases at J, with 8 bases in the middle. Germline V CDR1 and CDR2: LNHDA, SQIVND (reference sequence). The CDR3 is made up of 13 amino acids. CDR3 loop: CASSIVEGTEAFF. CDR3 DNA sequence: TGTGCCAGTAGTATAGTGGAGGGAACTGAAGCTTTCTTT.

V usage is TRBV10-1 and J usage is TRBJ1-1, with a tentative D call TRBD1 (6 bases). Germline loops: CDR1 WNHNN, CDR2 SYGVQD (reference sequence). V dropped 3 bases and J dropped 4 bases, with 12 bases sitting between them. This CDR3 is built from 14 residues. The CDR3 sequence: CASSDSGAATEAFF. CDR3 sequence (DNA): TGCGCCAGCAGTGATTCAGGGGCGGCCACTGAAGCTTTCTTT.

This clone showed up just once. This rearrangement joins TRBV18 to TRBJ2-1, with TRBD2 matching 8 bases. The CDR3 runs 15 residues. Germline V lookup: CDR1 KGHSH, CDR2 LQKENI. Trimming took 6 bases from V and 4 from J; bases not matched to a gene: 8. The CDR3 bases are TGTGCCAGCTCCCTGCGAAGCGGGGGTTACAATGAGCAGTTCTTC. Encoded protein: CASSLRSGGYNEQFF.

This chain connects TRBV5-1 to TRBJ2-1, with D unclear. Deletions cut 4 bases from V and 0 bases from J, with 11 bases between. The CDR3 is made up of 15 amino acids. The germline V gene encodes CDR1 SGHRS and CDR2 YFSETQ. CDR3 nucleotide sequence: TGCGCCAGCAGCGGCGACCCGAGCTCCTACAATGAGCAGTTCTTC. Translation: CASSGDPSSYNEQFF. The variable domain in full, with the rest retrieved from reference TRBV5-1 and TRBJ2-1, is KAGVTQTPRYLIKTRGQQVTLSCSPISGHRSVSWYQQTPGQGLQFLFEYFSETQRNKGNFPGRFSGRQFSNSRSEMNVSTLELGDSALYLCASSGDPSSYNEQFFGPGTRLTVL.

A single count supports this clone. CDR3 sequence: CASSTGQVGNTIYF. CDR3 nucleotides: TGCGCCAGCAGCACGGGACAGGTTGGAAACACCATATATTTT. V gene TRBV5-1 combines with J gene TRBJ1-3; 8 nucleotides line up with TRBD1. CDR1 SGHRS and CDR2 YFSETQ come from the germline V gene. This CDR3 has 14 amino acids. With V trimmed by 4 bases and J by 3 bases, 3 bases remained unmatched.

The chain joins TRBV6-5 to TRBJ2-1, with 8 bases identical to TRBD1. Germline values: CDR1 MNHEY, CDR2 SVGAGI. The CDR3 consists of 15 residues. With 6 bases clipped from V and 4 bases from J, the junction kept 8 bases outside the gene matches. CDR3 nucleotide sequence: TGTGCCAGCAGAGTTGACAGGGGTTTATACAATGAGCAGTTCTTC. The encoded protein is CASRVDRGLYNEQFF.

This clone was seen only once. The chain joins TRBV7-2 to TRBJ2-3; no definite D call. V was shortened by 6 bases and J by 2 bases, with 3 bases between the two germline ends. Looked up from germline, CDR1 is SGHTA and CDR2 is FQGNSA. The length of the CDR3 is 11 residues. This CDR3 reads CASRSTDTQYF. As DNA, the CDR3 is TGTGCCAGCAGATCCACAGATACGCAGTATTTT.

In this sample, this clone turned up a few times. This chain joins TRBV9 and TRBJ1-2, with D perhaps matching TRBD1 (6 bases). This CDR3 has 14 residues. Germline loops: CDR1 SGDLS, CDR2 YYNGEE. Trimming left V 0 bases short and J 4 bases short, with 10 bases between. This CDR3 is CASSVGQGPYGYTF. CDR3 nucleotides: TGTGCCAGCAGCGTAGGGCAGGGGCCCTATGGCTACACCTTC. The complete variable domain, with remaining parts taken from reference TRBV9 and TRBJ1-2, reads DSGVTQTPKHLITATGQRVTLRCSPRSGDLSVYWYQQSLDQGLQFLIQYYNGEERAKGNILERFSAQQFPDLHSELNLSSLELGDSALYFCASSVGQGPYGYTFGSGTRLTVV.

This clone has a handful of counts. The V call is TRBV20-1, the J call TRBJ1-1; 7 nucleotides line up with TRBD1. The CDR3 loop spans 10 amino acids. Germline assignment: CDR1 DFQATT and CDR2 SNEGSKA (reference sequence). V dropped 6 bases and J dropped 8; count of bases not matched to a gene: 3. CDR3 DNA: TGCAGTGCCTTACAGGGGGAAGCTTTCTTT. Translation gives CSALQGEAFF.

This sequence joins TRBV6-5 and TRBJ1-6; 8 nucleotides match TRBD1. The CDR3 runs to 14 residues. V shed 6 bases and J 6 bases; nucleotides not matched to a gene: 4. CDR1 is MNHEY and CDR2 is SVGAGI in the germline V gene. The CDR3 coding sequence is TGTGCCAGCAGAGGCGGACAGGGTAATTCACCCCTCCACTTT. Amino acids: CASRGGQGNSPLHF.

The rearrangement uses TRBV2 and TRBJ2-5; TRBD1 or TRBD2 may be the D gene (5 bases each). The CDR3 loop spans 14 amino acids. The germline V gene encodes CDR1 SNHLY and CDR2 FYNNEI. V was shortened by 3 bases and J by 5 bases, with 13 bases between the two germline ends. Here the CDR3 reads CASSDYQGGETQYF. The CDR3, as DNA: TGTGCCAGCAGTGATTACCAGGGCGGGGAGACCCAGTACTTC.

The V gene is TRBV6-5, the J gene TRBJ1-1; D is possibly TRBD1 (5 bases). Germline V CDR1 and CDR2: MNHEY, SVGAGI. This CDR3 has 13 residues. The V end lost 6 bases, the J end lost 5 bases, and 13 bases lay between the germline ends. CDR3 bases: TGTGCCAGCAGAATTGACAGAAGGACTGAAGCTTTCTTT. As protein: CASRIDRRTEAFF.

The chain links TRBV19 to TRBJ1-2; D is perhaps TRBD1 (5 bases). Germline CDR1 and CDR2: LNHDA and SQIVND (reference sequence). Trimming took off 3 bases at V and 1 base at J, with 21 bases between the two ends. The length of the CDR3 is 18 residues. CDR3 sequence (DNA): TGTGCCAGTAGTATTTTTGCTACGCCCGGGACTCTTAACTATGGCTACACCTTC. Protein: CASSIFATPGTLNYGYTF.

This clone came up once. V gene TRBV4-1 combines with J gene TRBJ1-4; 9 bases are a match to TRBD1. CDR1 and CDR2 (germline): MGHRA, YSYEKL. With V trimmed by 3 bases and J by 10 bases, 12 bases remained unmatched. The CDR3 length is 16 residues. As DNA, the CDR3 is TGCGCCAGCAGCCAGTCCGGGACAGGGTTTTCGGTAAAACTGTTTTTT. Its translation is CASSQSGTGFSVKLFF.

The chain joins TRBV11-2 to TRBJ2-3, with D tentatively TRBD1 or TRBD2 (5 bases each). V gave up 4 bases and J gave up 6 bases, with 14 bases separating them. The germline CDR1 and CDR2 sequences are SGHAT and FQNNGV. The CDR3 sequence is 14 residues long. CDR3 residues: CASSSRDPADTQYF. As DNA, the CDR3 is TGTGCCAGCAGCTCCCGGGACCCAGCCGATACGCAGTATTTT.

V usage is TRBV30 and J usage is TRBJ2-3, with D unclear. There are 12 residues in the CDR3. In germline, CDR1 is GTSNPN, CDR2 SVGIG (reference sequence). V lost 5 bases and J 0 bases, leaving 6 bases between the germline ends. CDR3 nucleotides: TGTGCCTGGGGGTATAGCACAGATACGCAGTATTTT. It codes for CAWGYSTDTQYF.

This clone turned up a few times. The rearrangement links TRBV30 to TRBJ2-1, with unresolved D. The germline gives CDR1 GTSNPN, CDR2 SVGIG (reference sequence). Trimming stripped 0 bases from V and 8 bases from J, with 20 bases between. This CDR3 spans 16 amino acids. CDR3 in DNA: TGTGCCTGGAGTGTGATCCCCGCCCTGACGTTCGATGAGCAGTTCTTC. Translating it yields CAWSVIPALTFDEQFF.